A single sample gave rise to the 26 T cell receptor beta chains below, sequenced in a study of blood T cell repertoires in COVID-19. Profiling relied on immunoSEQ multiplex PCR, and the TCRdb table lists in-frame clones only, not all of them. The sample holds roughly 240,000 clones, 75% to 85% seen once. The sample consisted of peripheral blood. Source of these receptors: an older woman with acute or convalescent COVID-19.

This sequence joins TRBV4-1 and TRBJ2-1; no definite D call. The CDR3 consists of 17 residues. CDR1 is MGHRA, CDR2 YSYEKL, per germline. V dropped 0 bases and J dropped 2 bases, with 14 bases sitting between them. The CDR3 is CASSQDLTPRTYNEQFF. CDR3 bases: TGCGCCAGCAGCCAAGATCTGACACCAAGAACCTACAATGAGCAGTTCTTC.

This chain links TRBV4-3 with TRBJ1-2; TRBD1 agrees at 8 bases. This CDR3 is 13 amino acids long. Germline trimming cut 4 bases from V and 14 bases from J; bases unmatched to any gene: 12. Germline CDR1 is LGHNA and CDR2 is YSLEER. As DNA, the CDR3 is TGCGCCAGCAGCCCTAGACAGGGGCGGGTTATAACCTTC. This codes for CASSPRQGRVITF.

The DNA for the CDR3 is TGTGCCAGCAGCACGGACATTCGGAGTAACACCATATATTTT. The encoded protein is CASSTDIRSNTIYF. The gene calls are TRBV7-8 and TRBJ1-3; tentative D call: TRBD1 (5 bases). This CDR3 contains 14 residues. V dropped 5 bases and J dropped 7 bases, with 15 bases sitting between them. Germline V gene lookup returns CDR1 SGHVS and CDR2 FQNEAQ.

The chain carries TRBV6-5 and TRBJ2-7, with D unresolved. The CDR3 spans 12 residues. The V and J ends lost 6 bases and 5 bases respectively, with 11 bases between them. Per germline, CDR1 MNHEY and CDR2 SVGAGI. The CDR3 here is CASRGKLDEQYF. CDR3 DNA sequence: TGTGCCAGCAGGGGCAAACTGGACGAGCAGTACTTC.

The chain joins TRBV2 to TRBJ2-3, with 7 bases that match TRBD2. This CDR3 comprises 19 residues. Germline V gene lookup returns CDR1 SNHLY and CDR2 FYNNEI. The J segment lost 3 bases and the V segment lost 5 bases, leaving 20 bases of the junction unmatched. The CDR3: CASSKKRGNRTRGTDTQYF. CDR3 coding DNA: TGTGCCAGCAGTAAAAAACGGGGGAACCGCACGCGGGGGACAGATACGCAGTATTTT.

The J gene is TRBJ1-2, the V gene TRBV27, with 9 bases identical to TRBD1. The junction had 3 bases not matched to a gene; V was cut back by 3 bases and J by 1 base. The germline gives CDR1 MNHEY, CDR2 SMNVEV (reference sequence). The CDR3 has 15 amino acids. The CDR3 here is CASSFGTGINYGYTF. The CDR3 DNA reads TGTGCCAGCAGTTTCGGGACAGGGATTAACTATGGCTACACCTTC.

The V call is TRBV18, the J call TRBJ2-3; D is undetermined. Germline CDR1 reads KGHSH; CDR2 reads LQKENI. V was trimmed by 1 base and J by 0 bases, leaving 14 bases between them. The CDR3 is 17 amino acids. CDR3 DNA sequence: TGTGCCAGCTCACCACGGAATCGCAGGATGAGCACAGATACGCAGTATTTT. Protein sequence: CASSPRNRRMSTDTQYF. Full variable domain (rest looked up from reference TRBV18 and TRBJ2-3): NAGVMQNPRHLVRRRGQEARLRCSPMKGHSHVYWYRQLPEEGLKFMVYLQKENIIDESGMPKERFSAEFPKEGPSILRIQQVVRGDSAAYFCASSPRNRRMSTDTQYFGPGTRLTVL.

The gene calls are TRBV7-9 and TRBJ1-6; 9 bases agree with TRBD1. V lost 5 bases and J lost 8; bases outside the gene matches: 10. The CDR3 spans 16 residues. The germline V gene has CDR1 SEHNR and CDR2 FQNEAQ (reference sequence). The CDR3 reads CASSQSARQGDSPLHF. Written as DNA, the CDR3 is TGTGCCAGCAGCCAGTCGGCGAGACAGGGGGATTCACCCCTCCACTTT.

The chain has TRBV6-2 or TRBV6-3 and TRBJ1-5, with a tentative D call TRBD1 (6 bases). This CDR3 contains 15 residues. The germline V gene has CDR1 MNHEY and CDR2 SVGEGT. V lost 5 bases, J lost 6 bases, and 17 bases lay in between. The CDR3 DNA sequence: TGTGCCAGCAGTAACTTTCTGGGGGCAAGTCAGCCCCAGCATTTT. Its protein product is CASSNFLGASQPQHF.

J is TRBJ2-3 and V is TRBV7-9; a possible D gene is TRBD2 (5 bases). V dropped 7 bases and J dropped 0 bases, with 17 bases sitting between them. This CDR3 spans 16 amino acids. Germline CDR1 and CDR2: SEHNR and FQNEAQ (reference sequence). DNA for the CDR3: TGTGCCAGCAACTTCCTAGCAAATCCTAGCACAGATACGCAGTATTTT. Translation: CASNFLANPSTDTQYF.

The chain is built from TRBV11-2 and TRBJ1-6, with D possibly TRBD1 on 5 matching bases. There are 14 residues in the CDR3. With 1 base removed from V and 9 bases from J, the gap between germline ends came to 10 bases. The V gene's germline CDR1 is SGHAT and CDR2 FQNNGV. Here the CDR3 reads CASSLGVGGSPLHF. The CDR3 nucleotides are TGTGCCAGCAGCTTAGGGGTGGGGGGTTCACCCCTCCACTTT.

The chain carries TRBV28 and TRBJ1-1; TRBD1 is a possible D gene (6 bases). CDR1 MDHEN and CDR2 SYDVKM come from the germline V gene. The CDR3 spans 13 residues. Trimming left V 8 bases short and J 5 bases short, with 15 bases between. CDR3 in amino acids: CASREQGGTEAFF. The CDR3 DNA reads TGTGCCAGCCGAGAACAGGGCGGGACTGAAGCTTTCTTT.

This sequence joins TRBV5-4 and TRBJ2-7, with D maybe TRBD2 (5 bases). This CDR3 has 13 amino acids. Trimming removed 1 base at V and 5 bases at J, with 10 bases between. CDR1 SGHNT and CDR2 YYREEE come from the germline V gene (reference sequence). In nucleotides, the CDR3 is TGTGCCAGCAGCTTGAGCGGCGTGGACGAGCAGTACTTC. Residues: CASSLSGVDEQYF.

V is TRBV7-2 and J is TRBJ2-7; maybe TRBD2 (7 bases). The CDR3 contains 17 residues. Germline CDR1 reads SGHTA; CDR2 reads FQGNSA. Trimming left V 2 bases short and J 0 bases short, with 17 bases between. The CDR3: CASSLNVGGGYSYEQYF. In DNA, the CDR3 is TGTGCCAGCAGCTTAAATGTCGGCGGGGGCTACTCCTACGAGCAGTACTTC.

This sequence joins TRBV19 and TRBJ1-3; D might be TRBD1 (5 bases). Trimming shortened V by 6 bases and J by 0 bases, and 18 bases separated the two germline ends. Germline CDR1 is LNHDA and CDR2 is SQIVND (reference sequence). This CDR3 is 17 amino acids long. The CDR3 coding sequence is TGTGCCAGTAGGCGGGGGGGGACCCGAAACTCTGGAAACACCATATATTTT. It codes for CASRRGGTRNSGNTIYF.

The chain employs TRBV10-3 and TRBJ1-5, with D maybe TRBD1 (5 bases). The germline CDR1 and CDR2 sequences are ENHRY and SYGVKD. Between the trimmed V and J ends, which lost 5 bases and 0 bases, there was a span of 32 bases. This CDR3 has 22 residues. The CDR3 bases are TGTGCCATCAGTCAGTTAGGACATTACCGCCTTCGTATGGTTTATAGCAATCAGCCCCAGCATTTT. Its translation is CAISQLGHYRLRMVYSNQPQHF.

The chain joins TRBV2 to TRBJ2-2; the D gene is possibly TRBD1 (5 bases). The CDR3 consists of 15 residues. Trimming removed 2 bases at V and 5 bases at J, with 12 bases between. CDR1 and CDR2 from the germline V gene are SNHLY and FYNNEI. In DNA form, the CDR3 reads TGTGCCAGCAGTGAAAGGGCCAGGGAAACCGGGGAGCTGTTTTTT. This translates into CASSERARETGELFF.

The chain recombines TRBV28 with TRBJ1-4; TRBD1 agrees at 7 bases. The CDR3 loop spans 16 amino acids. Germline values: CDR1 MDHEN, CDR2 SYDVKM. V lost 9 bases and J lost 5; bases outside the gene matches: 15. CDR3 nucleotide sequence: TGTGCCAGTAGTAAAATAGAGGGGGCGAAGAATGAAAAACTGTTTTTT. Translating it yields CASSKIEGAKNEKLFF.

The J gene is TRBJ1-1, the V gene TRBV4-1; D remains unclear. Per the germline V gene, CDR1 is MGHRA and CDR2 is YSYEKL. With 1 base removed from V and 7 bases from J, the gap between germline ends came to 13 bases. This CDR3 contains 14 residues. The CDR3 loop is CASSQGTRALEAFF. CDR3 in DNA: TGCGCCAGCAGCCAAGGAACGAGGGCCCTTGAAGCTTTCTTT.

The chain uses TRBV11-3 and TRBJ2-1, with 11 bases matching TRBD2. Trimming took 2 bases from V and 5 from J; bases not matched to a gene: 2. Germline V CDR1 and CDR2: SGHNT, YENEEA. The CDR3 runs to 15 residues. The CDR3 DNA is TGTGCCAGCAGCTTACTAGCGGGGGGAAACAATGAGCAGTTCTTC. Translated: CASSLLAGGNNEQFF.

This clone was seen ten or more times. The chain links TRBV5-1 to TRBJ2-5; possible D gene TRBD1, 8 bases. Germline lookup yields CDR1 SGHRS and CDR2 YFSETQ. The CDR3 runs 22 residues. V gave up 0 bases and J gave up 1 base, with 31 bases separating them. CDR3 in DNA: TGCGCCAGCAGCTTGGCCCCCCATGGTTTCGGCAGGGGGCGCGGGGGCCAAGAGACCCAGTACTTC. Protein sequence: CASSLAPHGFGRGRGGQETQYF. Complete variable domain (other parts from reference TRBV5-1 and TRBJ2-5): KAGVTQTPRYLIKTRGQQVTLSCSPISGHRSVSWYQQTPGQGLQFLFEYFSETQRNKGNFPGRFSGRQFSNSRSEMNVSTLELGDSALYLCASSLAPHGFGRGRGGQETQYFGPGTRLLVL.

CDR3 protein: CASSLANRDGETQYF. CDR3 nucleotide sequence: TGTGCCAGCAGCTTGGCCAACAGGGACGGAGAGACCCAGTACTTC. The chain couples TRBV5-6 to TRBJ2-5; the D gene is possibly TRBD1 (6 bases). CDR1 SGHDT and CDR2 YYEEEE come from the germline V gene. The CDR3 consists of 15 residues. The V gene lost 0 bases and the J gene lost 4 bases, with 13 bases spanning the gap.

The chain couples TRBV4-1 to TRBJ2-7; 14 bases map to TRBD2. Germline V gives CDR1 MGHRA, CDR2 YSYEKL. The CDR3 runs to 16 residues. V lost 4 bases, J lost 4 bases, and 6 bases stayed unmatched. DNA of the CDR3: TGCGCCAGCAGCCGGGGACTAGCGGGGGAGTGGTACGAGCAGTACTTC. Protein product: CASSRGLAGEWYEQYF.

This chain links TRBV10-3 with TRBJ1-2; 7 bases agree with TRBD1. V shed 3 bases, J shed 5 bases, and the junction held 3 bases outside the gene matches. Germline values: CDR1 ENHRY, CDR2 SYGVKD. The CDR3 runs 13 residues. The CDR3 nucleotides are TGTGCCATCAGTGACCCACAGGGGTATGGCTACACCTTC. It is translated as CAISDPQGYGYTF.

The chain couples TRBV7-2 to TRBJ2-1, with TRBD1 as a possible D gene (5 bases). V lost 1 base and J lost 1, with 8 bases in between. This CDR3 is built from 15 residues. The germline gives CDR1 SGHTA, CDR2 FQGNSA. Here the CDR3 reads CASSLVQGSYNEQFF. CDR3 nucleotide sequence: TGTGCCAGCAGCTTAGTGCAGGGATCCTACAATGAGCAGTTCTTC.

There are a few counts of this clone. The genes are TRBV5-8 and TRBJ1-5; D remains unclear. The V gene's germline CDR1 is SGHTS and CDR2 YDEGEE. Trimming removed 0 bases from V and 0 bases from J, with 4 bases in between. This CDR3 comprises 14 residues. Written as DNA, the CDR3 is TGTGCCAGCAGCTTGGGACATAGCAATCAGCCCCAGCATTTT. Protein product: CASSLGHSNQPQHF.